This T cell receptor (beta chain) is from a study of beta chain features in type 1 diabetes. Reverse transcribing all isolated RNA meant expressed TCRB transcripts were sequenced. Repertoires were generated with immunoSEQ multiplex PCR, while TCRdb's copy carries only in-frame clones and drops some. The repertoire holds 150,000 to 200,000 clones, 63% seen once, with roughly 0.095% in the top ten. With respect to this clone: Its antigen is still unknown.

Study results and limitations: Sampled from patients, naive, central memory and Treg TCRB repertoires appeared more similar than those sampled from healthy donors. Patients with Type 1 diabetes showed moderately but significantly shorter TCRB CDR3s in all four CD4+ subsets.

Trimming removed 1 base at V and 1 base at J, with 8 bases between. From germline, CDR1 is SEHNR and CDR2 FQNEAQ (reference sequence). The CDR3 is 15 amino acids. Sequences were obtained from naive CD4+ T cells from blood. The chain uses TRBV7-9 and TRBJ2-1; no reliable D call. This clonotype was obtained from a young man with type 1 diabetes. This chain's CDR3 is CASSLGRLSYNEQFF. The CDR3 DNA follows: TGTGCCAGCAGCTTAGGGCGGTTATCCTACAATGAGCAGTTCTTC. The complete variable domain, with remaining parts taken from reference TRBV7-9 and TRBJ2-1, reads DTGVSQNPRHKITKRGQNVTFRCDPISEHNRLYWYRQTLGQGPEFLTYFQNEAQLEKSRLLSDRFSAERPKGSFSTLEIQRTEQGDSAMYLCASSLGRLSYNEQFFGPGTRLTVL.